The clone carrying this T cell receptor (beta chain) occurred many times. Its antigen is undetermined. The data originate from a study of molecular identifiers for immune sequencing clone quantification. Study observations and caveats: Amid 750,000 to 1,000,000 naive cells, spiked Jurkat TCR RNA from one cell was reportedly still detectable.

Making the bulk TCR libraries relied on previously described methods and listed TCR primers. One entry per CDR3 protein, called by TCRdb with MiXCR from the PCR reads. The sample has 79,000 or so distinct CDR3 sequences; about 23% are singletons. The CDR3 is 16 amino acids. CDR1 PRHDT and CDR2 FYEKMQ come from the germline V gene (reference sequence). V was shortened by 4 bases and J by 0 bases, with 14 bases between the two germline ends. The genes are TRBV13 and TRBJ2-3; D is undetermined. The source is a human donor in good health. Some libraries in this study had Jurkat cell RNA spiked in. The sequencing input was naive CD8+ T cells from blood, with Jurkat cell RNA spiked in. Subset in this sample: FACS-sorted CD8+CD4-CCR7+CD45RA+ naive T cells. In nucleotides, the CDR3 is TGTGCCAGCAGCTCAGAGCTTCGCGGCAGCACAGATACGCAGTATTTT. Protein: CASSSELRGSTDTQYF.